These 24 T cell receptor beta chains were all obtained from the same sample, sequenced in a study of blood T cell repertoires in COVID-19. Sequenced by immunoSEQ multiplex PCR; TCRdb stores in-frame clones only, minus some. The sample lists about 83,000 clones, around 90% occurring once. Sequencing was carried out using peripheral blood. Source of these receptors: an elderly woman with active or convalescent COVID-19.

CDR3 sequence: CASSPGTVYEQYF. The CDR3 DNA sequence: TGTGCCAGCAGCCCCGGGACAGTTTACGAGCAGTACTTC. V and J are TRBV3-1 (or the pseudogene TRBV3-2) and TRBJ2-7, with TRBD1 identical over 7 bases. The CDR3 runs to 13 residues. V dropped 4 bases and J dropped 4; count of bases not matched to a gene: 4. From germline, CDR1 is LGHDT and CDR2 YNNKEL (reference sequence).

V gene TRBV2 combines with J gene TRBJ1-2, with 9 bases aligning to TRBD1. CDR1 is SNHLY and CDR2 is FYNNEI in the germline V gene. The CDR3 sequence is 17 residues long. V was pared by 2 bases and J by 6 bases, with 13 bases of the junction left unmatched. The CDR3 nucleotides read TGTGCCAGCAGTGAAAGGGGACAGGGAAGAGGAGGTGATGGCTACACCTTC. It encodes CASSERGQGRGGDGYTF.

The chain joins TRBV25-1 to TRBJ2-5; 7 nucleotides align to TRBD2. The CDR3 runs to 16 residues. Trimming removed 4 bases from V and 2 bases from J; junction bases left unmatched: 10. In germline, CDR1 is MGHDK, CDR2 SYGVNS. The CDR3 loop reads CASSALRASGQETQYF. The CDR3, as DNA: TGTGCCAGCAGTGCCTTGAGGGCTAGCGGACAAGAGACCCAGTACTTC.

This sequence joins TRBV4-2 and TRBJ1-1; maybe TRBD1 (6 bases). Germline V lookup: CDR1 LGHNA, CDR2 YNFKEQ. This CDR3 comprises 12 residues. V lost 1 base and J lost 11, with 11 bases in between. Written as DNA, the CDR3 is TGTGCCAGCAGCCAAGCCGGGACACACGCTTTCTTT. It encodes CASSQAGTHAFF.

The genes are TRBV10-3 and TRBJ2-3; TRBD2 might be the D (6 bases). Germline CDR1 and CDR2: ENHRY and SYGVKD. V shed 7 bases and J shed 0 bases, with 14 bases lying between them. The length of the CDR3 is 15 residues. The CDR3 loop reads CAIKGSGTSTDTQYF. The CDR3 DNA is TGTGCCATCAAGGGCTCCGGGACTAGCACAGATACGCAGTATTTT.

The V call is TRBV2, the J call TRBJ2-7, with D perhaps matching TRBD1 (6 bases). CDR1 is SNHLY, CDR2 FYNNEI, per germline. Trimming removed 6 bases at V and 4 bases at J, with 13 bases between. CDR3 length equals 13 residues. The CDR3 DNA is TGTGCCAGCAGGGCAGGGGATAGGTACGAGCAGTACTTC. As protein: CASRAGDRYEQYF. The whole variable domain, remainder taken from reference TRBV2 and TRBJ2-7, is EPEVTQTPSHQVTQMGQEVILRCVPISNHLYFYWYRQILGQKVEFLVSFYNNEISEKSEIFDDQFSVERPDGSNFTLKIRSTKLEDSAMYFCASRAGDRYEQYFGPGTRLTVT.

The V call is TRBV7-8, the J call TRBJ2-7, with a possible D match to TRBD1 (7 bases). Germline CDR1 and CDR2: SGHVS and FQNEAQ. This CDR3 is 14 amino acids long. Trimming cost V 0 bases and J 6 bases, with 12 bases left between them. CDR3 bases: TGTGCCAGCAGCTTAGCCAACAGGGGAGGCGAGCAGTACTTC. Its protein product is CASSLANRGGEQYF.

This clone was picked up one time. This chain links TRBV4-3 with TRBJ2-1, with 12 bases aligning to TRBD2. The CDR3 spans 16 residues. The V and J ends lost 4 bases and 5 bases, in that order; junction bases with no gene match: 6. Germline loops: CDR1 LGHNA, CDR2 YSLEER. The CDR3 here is CASSLGGLAGHNEQFF. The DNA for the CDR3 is TGCGCCAGCAGCCTTGGAGGACTAGCGGGGCACAATGAGCAGTTCTTC.

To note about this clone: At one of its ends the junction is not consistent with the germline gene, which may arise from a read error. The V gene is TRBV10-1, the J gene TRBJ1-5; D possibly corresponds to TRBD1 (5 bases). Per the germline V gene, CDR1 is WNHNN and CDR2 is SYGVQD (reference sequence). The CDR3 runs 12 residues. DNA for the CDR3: TGCGCCAGCAATGAGGGGAGACAGCCCCAGCATTTT. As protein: CASNEGRQPQHF.

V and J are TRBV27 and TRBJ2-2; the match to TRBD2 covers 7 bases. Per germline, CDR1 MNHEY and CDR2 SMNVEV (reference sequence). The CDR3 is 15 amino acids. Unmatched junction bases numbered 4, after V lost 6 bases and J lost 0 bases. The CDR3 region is CASRGTTPNTGELFF. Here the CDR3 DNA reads TGTGCCAGCAGGGGGACTACACCGAACACCGGGGAGCTGTTTTTT.

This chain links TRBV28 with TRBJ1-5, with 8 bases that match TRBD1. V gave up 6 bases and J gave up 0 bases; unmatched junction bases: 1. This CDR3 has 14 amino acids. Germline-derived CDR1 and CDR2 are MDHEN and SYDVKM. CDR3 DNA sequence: TGTGCCAGCAGACAGGGGGGTAGCAATCAGCCCCAGCATTTT. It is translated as CASRQGGSNQPQHF.

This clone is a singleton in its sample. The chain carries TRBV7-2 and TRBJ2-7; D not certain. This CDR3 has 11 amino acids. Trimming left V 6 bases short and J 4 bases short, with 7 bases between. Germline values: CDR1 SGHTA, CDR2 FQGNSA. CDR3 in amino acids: CASRSGYEQYF. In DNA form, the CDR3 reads TGTGCCAGCAGATCCGGGTACGAGCAGTACTTC.

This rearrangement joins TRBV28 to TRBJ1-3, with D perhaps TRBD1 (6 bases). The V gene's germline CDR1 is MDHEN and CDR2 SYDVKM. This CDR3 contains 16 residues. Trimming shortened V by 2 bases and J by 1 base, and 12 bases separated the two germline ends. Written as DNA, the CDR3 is TGTGCCAGCAGTTTAAGCGGCAGGGGTTCTGGAAACACCATATATTTT. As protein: CASSLSGRGSGNTIYF.

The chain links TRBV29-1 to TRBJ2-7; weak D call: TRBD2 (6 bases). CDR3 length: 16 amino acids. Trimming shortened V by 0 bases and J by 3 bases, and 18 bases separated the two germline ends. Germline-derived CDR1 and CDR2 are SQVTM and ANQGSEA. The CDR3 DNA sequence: TGCAGCGTTGAAGATGGGCGGGGACGGGGGAACTACGAGCAGTACTTC. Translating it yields CSVEDGRGRGNYEQYF.

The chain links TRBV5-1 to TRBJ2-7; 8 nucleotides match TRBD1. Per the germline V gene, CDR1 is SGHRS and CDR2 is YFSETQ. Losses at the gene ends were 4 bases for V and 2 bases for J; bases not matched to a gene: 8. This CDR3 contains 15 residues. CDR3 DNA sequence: TGCGCCAGCAGCCCCCACGGACAGGGTGCCTACGAGCAGTACTTC. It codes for CASSPHGQGAYEQYF.

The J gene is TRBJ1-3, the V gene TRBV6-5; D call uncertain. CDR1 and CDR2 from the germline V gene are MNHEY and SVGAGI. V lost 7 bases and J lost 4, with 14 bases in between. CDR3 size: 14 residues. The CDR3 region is CASTRSRAGNTIYF. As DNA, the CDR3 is TGTGCCAGCACCCGATCGAGGGCCGGAAACACCATATATTTT.

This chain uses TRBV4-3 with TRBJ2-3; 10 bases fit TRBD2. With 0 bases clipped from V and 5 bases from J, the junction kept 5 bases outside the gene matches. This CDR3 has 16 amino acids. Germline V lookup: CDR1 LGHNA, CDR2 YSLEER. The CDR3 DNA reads TGCGCCAGCAGCCAAGAAACTAGCGGGGTGGGAGATACGCAGTATTTT. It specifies CASSQETSGVGDTQYF.

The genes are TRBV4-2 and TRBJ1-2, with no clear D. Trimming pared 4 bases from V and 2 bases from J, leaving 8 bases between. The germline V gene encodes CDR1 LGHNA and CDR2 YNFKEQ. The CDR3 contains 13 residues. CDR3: CASSLEQNYGYTF. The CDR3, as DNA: TGTGCCAGCAGCCTAGAACAGAACTATGGCTACACCTTC.

The CDR3: CASSLEPLAGGPDTQYF. Written as DNA, the CDR3 is TGCGCCAGCAGCCTAGAGCCTTTAGCGGGGGGGCCAGATACGCAGTATTTT. The rearrangement uses TRBV4-1 and TRBJ2-3; 11 nucleotides align to TRBD2. There are 17 residues in the CDR3. The J segment lost 4 bases and the V segment lost 4 bases, leaving 10 bases of the junction unmatched. The germline V gene encodes CDR1 MGHRA and CDR2 YSYEKL.

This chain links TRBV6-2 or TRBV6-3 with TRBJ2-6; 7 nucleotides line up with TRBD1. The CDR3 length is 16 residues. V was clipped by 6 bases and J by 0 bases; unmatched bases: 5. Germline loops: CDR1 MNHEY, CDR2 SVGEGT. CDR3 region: CASSRGTVSGANVLTF. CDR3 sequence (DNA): TGTGCCAGCAGCAGAGGGACAGTCTCTGGGGCCAACGTCCTGACTTTC.

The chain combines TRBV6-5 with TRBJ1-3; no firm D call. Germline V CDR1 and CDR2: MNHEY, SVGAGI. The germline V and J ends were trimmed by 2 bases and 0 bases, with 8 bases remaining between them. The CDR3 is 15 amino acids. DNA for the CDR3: TGTGCCAGCAGTTACGGACGGGACTCTGGAAACACCATATATTTT. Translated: CASSYGRDSGNTIYF.

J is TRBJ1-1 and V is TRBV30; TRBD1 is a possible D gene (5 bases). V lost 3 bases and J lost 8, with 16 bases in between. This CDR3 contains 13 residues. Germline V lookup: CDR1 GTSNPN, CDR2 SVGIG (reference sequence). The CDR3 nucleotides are TGTGCCTGGAGCCGACAGCTTGGCGCGGAAGCTTTCTTT. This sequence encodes CAWSRQLGAEAFF.

CDR3 DNA: TGTGCCAGCAGCGTGGTAGTGGGAGGCGGGGAGCTGTTTTTT. Its protein product is CASSVVVGGGELFF. The gene calls are TRBV7-2 and TRBJ2-2, with a weak D call TRBD2 (6 bases). Germline V gene sequence: CDR1 SGHTA, CDR2 FQGNSA. The CDR3 covers 14 residues. V was pared by 5 bases and J by 7 bases, with 14 bases between.

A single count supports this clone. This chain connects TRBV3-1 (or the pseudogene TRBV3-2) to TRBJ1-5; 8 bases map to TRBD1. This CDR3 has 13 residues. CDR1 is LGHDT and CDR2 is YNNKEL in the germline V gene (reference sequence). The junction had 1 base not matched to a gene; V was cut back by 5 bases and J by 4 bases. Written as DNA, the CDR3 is TGTGCCAGCAGCGGACAGGGTAATCAGCCCCAGCATTTT. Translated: CASSGQGNQPQHF.